Listed below are T cell receptor beta chains from one sample, sequenced in a study of blood T cell repertoires in COVID-19. TCRdb's table, derived via immunoSEQ multiplex PCR, lists solely in-frame clones and lacks some. Among a few hundred thousand clones listed, 85% to 90% were seen once. The sample taken for sequencing was peripheral blood. These receptors were collected from a woman in her twenties or thirties with COVID-19, enrolled during active disease. Both conserved end residues are part of each CDR3. Fields, in order: J gene, V gene, D gene, clone size, CDR3 DNA, CDR3 protein. D genes are given only for firm matches. Part of the rows lack a size; the others show once, few, many or a class for expanded clones.

>TRBJ2-1|TRBV14|TRBD2|-
TGTGCCAGCAGCCAACGCGGGAGGACCTACAATGAGCAGTTCTTC
CASSQRGRTYNEQFF
>TRBJ1-1|TRBV30|-|-
TGTGCCTGGAGTGTACTTCGGGGGGGTGAAGCTTTCTTT
CAWSVLRGGEAFF
>TRBJ1-5|TRBV7-9|-|few
TGTGCCAGCAGCTTAGGCTTCGCAGAGCCCCAGCATTTT
CASSLGFAEPQHF
>TRBJ1-6|TRBV2|TRBD1|-
TGTGCCAACCAGGGACAGGATAATTCACCCCTCCACTTT
CANQGQDNSPLHF
>TRBJ1-1|TRBV6-5|-|-
TGTGCCAGCAGTTATACAGGGTGGACGGACACTGAAGCTTTCTTT
CASSYTGWTDTEAFF
>TRBJ2-1|TRBV5-4|-|-
TGTGCCAGCAGCTCGTCTAGGCGGAGCGGATACAATGAGCAGTTCTTC
CASSSSRRSGYNEQFF
>TRBJ1-5|TRBV6-1|TRBD1|few
TGTGCCAGCAGTGGGACGGACAGGGGAGGTGGTCAGCCCCAGCATTTT
CASSGTDRGGGQPQHF
>TRBJ2-7|TRBV19|-|-
TGTGCCAGTAGCCCCACAGGGCCCCCCAACTACGAGCAGTACTTC
CASSPTGPPNYEQYF
>TRBJ1-5|TRBV6-1|-|once
TGTGCCAGCACAGGGGCATGGGGCAATCAGCCCCAGCATTTT
CASTGAWGNQPQHF
>TRBJ2-1|TRBV5-1|-|-
TGCGCCAGCAGCTACGGGGGATCATCCTACAATGAGCAGTTCTTC
CASSYGGSSYNEQFF
>TRBJ1-1|TRBV30|-|-
TGTGCCTGGAGGGGGGAGGGGCAGCCACCAACGAACACTGAAGCTTTCTTT
CAWRGEGQPPTNTEAFF
>TRBJ1-1|TRBV2|-|few
TGTGCCAGCACCCTGACATCGATCGCTTTCTTT
CASTLTSIAFF
>TRBJ1-6|TRBV19|TRBD1|-
TGTGCCAGTAGTATCTCCGGGACAGCTTTAAATTCACCCCTCCACTTT
CASSISGTALNSPLHF
>TRBJ1-2|TRBV5-6|-|-
TGTGCCAGCAGCTTAGGACAGTCAAACTATGGCTACACCTTC
CASSLGQSNYGYTF
>TRBJ2-7|TRBV5-6|TRBD2|-
TGTGCCACCGGGACTAGCGGGAGGTACGAGCAGTACTTC
CATGTSGRYEQYF
>TRBJ2-3|TRBV5-1|-|-
TGCGCCAGCAGCTCCTTAGGAGGGGGCTTGGATACGCAGTATTTT
CASSSLGGGLDTQYF
>TRBJ1-2|TRBV5-4|-|-
TGTGCCAGCAGCCAAACGGGGGTTCTTGGCTACACCTTC
CASSQTGVLGYTF
>TRBJ2-3|TRBV9|TRBD2|-
TGTGCCAGCAGCTTTGGTAGTAGCGGGAGAACAGATACGCAGTATTTT
CASSFGSSGRTDTQYF
>TRBJ2-7|TRBV27|TRBD2|once
TGTGCCAGCACAATAGCGGGAGGCGAGCAGTACTTC
CASTIAGGEQYF
>TRBJ2-1|TRBV4-1|TRBD2|few
TGCGCCAGCAGCCAAGATGGTGGGCTAGCGGGATACAATGAGCAGTTCTTC
CASSQDGGLAGYNEQFF
>TRBJ1-2|TRBV28|TRBD1|-
TGTGCCAGCAGTTTACCCTCAATTTCCGGGGACAGGTTTAACTATGGCTACACCTTC
CASSLPSISGDRFNYGYTF
>TRBJ2-7|TRBV5-1|-|-
TGCGCCAGCAGCAATCAGGGCGTTAGCGAGCAGTACTTC
CASSNQGVSEQYF
>TRBJ2-3|TRBV5-4|TRBD2|once
TGTGCCAGCAGTTTCCCAAGCGGGAGGGCCGAAGATACGCAGTATTTT
CASSFPSGRAEDTQYF
>TRBJ2-6|TRBV2|-|-
TGTGCCAGCTCGAGGGTCAGCACTGGGGCCAACGTCCTGACTTTC
CASSRVSTGANVLTF
>TRBJ1-2|TRBV19|-|-
TGTGCCAGTAGTATACTGGATCCTAGACAGCATGGCTACACCTTC
CASSILDPRQHGYTF
>TRBJ2-7|TRBV12-3/TRBV12-4|-|once
TGTGCCAGCAGTTTTCAACGGTCCTACGAGCAGTACTTC
CASSFQRSYEQYF